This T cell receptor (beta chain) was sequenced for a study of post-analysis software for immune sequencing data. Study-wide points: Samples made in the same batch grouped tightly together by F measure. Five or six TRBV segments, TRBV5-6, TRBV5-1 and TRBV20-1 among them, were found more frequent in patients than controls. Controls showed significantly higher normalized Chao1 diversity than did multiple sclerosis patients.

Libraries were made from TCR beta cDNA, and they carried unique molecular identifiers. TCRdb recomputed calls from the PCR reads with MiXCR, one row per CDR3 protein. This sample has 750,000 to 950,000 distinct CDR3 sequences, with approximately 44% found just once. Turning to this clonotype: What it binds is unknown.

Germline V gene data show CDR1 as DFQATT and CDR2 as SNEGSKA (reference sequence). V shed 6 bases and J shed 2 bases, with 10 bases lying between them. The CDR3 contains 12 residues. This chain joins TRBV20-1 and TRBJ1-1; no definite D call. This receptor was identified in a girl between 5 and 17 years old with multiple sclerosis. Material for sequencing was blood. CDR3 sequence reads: CSAKWENTEAFF. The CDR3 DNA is TGCAGTGCCAAATGGGAAAACACTGAAGCTTTCTTT.